The T cell receptor (beta chain) described here comes from a study of blood T cell repertoires in COVID-19. Produced via immunoSEQ multiplex PCR; TCRdb's table is partial and in-frame only. The sample gives about 210,000 clones, 75% to 90% of which show up once; around 8.8% is in the top ten. The V end lost 0 bases, the J end lost 7 bases, and 13 bases lay between the germline ends. The CDR3 spans 14 residues. Per germline, CDR1 ENHRY and CDR2 SYGVKD. The chain carries TRBV10-3 and TRBJ2-7; D might be TRBD2 (5 bases). The sequence derives from a middle-aged man who had recovered from COVID-19. The specimen sequenced was PBMCs or T cells enriched from blood (not recorded which). For the CDR3, the DNA is TGTGCCATCAGTGAGTCGACGAATGGGGAGGAGCAGTACTTC. Residues: CAISESTNGEEQYF.